Listed below are T cell receptor beta chains from one sample, sequenced in a study of shared clonotypes between healthy human individuals. Sequencing was performed with immunoSEQ multiplex PCR; in TCRdb, only in-frame clones are kept and a portion is missing. Of roughly 810,000 clones detected, 96% appear once; the ten largest clones hold under 0.25%. Sequenced: naive CD8+ T cells sorted from blood. Receptors were obtained from a man younger than 40 in good health. CDR3s include the opening cysteine and the closing phenylalanine or tryptophan. A D gene is named only where the DNA matches it firmly. Only part of the rows carry a size: once, few, many, or a class if the clone is expanded.

.	TRBJ2-1	.	TRBV7-9	CASRQGGSYNEQFF	TGTGCCAGTCGACAGGGAGGGTCCTACAATGAGCAGTTCTTC
.	TRBJ2-1	.	TRBV4-3	CASSQEPVAYSYNEQFF	TGCGCCAGCAGCCAGGAACCCGTGGCTTACTCCTACAATGAGCAGTTCTTC
.	TRBJ1-4	.	TRBV2	CASRPIREKLFF	TGTGCCAGCAGGCCGATCCGGGAAAAACTGTTTTTT
.	TRBJ2-1	.	TRBV7-9	CASSFLGTRGHEQFF	TGTGCCAGCAGCTTTCTGGGGACCCGCGGTCATGAGCAGTTCTTC
TRBD1	TRBJ1-4	.	TRBV7-9	CASSPLDRDIEKLFF	TGTGCCAGCAGCCCCCTTGACAGGGACATTGAAAAACTGTTTTTT
TRBD1	TRBJ2-7	.	TRBV10-3	CAATGDRAVYEQYF	TGTGCCGCCACCGGGGACAGAGCTGTCTACGAGCAGTACTTC
.	TRBJ1-4	.	TRBV29-1	CSVEDPFRGTNEKLFF	TGCAGCGTTGAAGATCCCTTTCGGGGCACAAATGAAAAACTGTTTTTT
.	TRBJ2-3	.	TRBV9	CASGAEVSF	TGTGCCTCCGGGGCAGAAGTATCCTTT
.	TRBJ1-1	.	TRBV27	CASRQGNTEAFF	TGTGCCAGCAGGCAGGGAAACACTGAAGCTTTCTTT
.	TRBJ1-1	.	TRBV15	CATSRDVTGFGNTEAFF	TGTGCCACCAGCAGAGACGTCACCGGGTTCGGAAACACTGAAGCTTTCTTT
.	TRBJ2-4	.	TRBV18	CASSGGIDIQYF	TGTGCCAGCTCAGGGGGGATAGACATTCAGTACTTC
.	TRBJ2-2	.	TRBV7-9	CASSLLSVVGELFF	TGTGCCAGCAGCTTATTGAGTGTTGTCGGGGAGCTGTTTTTT
TRBD1	TRBJ2-1	.	TRBV7-9	CASSLAGRGNNEQFF	TGTGCCAGCAGCTTAGCTGGCAGGGGGAACAATGAGCAGTTCTTC
.	TRBJ2-3	once	TRBV9	CASSVSLAHSTDTQYF	TGTGCCAGCAGCGTAAGTCTCGCACATTCCACAGATACGCAGTATTTT
TRBD2	TRBJ2-7	.	TRBV5-1	CASSLLSGSAYEQYF	TGCGCCAGCAGCCTATTAAGCGGGAGTGCGTACGAGCAGTACTTC
.	TRBJ2-7	.	TRBV6-5	CASSYSRSHEQYF	TGTGCCAGCAGTTACTCACGGTCTCACGAGCAGTACTTC
.	TRBJ2-1	.	TRBV11-2	CASSLIEDEQFF	TGTGCCAGCAGCTTAATAGAGGATGAGCAGTTCTTC
.	TRBJ2-7	.	TRBV23-1	CASTPHEQYF	TGCGCCAGCACCCCCCACGAGCAGTACTTC
.	TRBJ2-7	.	TRBV5-6	CASSYYRVGYEQYF	TGTGCCAGCAGCTATTACAGGGTCGGGTACGAGCAGTACTTC
.	TRBJ2-1	.	TRBV7-2	CASSLVARGFSYNEQFF	TGTGCCAGCAGCTTAGTTGCTCGCGGGTTCTCCTACAATGAGCAGTTCTTC
TRBD2	TRBJ2-7	.	TRBV10-2	CASSERGSGRLNYEQYF	TGCGCCAGCAGTGAAAGGGGTAGCGGGAGGTTAAACTACGAGCAGTACTTC
TRBD1	TRBJ1-2	.	TRBV7-9	CASSLSTGGGYTF	TGTGCCAGCAGCTTATCGACAGGGGGCGGGTACACCTTC
.	TRBJ2-3	once	TRBV7-9	CASSLADTQYF	TGTGCCAGCAGCTTAGCAGATACGCAGTATTTT
TRBD2	TRBJ2-1	.	TRBV27	CASKVMRESYNEQFF	TGTGCCAGCAAGGTGATGCGGGAGAGTTACAATGAGCAGTTCTTC
.	TRBJ2-5	once	TRBV10-3	CAISAIRGAKETQYF	TGTGCCATCAGTGCAATACGTGGAGCCAAAGAGACCCAGTACTTC
.	TRBJ2-7	.	TRBV10-3	CAISASGASYEQYF	TGTGCCATCAGTGCATCTGGGGCTTCCTACGAGCAGTACTTC
TRBD2	TRBJ2-1	.	TRBV7-9	CASRKIREGRDNEQFF	TGTGCCAGCAGAAAGATTCGGGAGGGACGAGACAATGAGCAGTTCTTC
TRBD2	TRBJ2-3	.	TRBV7-6	CASSSLAGGTDTQYF	TGTGCCAGCAGCTCTTTAGCGGGAGGCACAGATACGCAGTATTTT
.	TRBJ2-1	.	TRBV28	CASSLRRIQLYNEQFF	TGTGCCAGCAGTTTAAGACGGATACAACTCTACAATGAGCAGTTCTTC
.	TRBJ2-2	.	TRBV29-1	CSVADKPNTGELFF	TGCAGCGTTGCCGATAAACCGAACACCGGGGAGCTGTTTTTT
TRBD2	TRBJ2-2	once	TRBV11-2	CASTLPLAGQNTGELFF	TGTGCCAGCACCCTACCGCTAGCGGGGCAGAACACCGGGGAGCTGTTTTTT
.	TRBJ2-7	.	TRBV5-6	CASSSDSFQRDYEQYF	TGTGCCAGCAGCTCGGATTCTTTCCAGCGCGACTACGAGCAGTACTTC
TRBD2	TRBJ2-2	.	TRBV4-2	CASSQGSGMYTGELFF	TGTGCCAGCAGCCAAGGTAGCGGGATGTACACCGGGGAGCTGTTTTTT